Described below is a single T cell receptor beta chain sequence and its context. The repertoire was sequenced with immunoSEQ multiplex PCR; TCRdb's copy has only in-frame clones and lacks some. Of some 100,000 clones listed, roughly 93% are singletons. This entry belongs to a study of siplizumab effects on memory and regulatory T cells. V lost 3 bases and J 0 bases, leaving 13 bases between the germline ends. CDR3 length: 16 amino acids. From germline, CDR1 is SGDLS and CDR2 YYNGEE. The chain combines TRBV9 with TRBJ2-1, with D possibly being TRBD1 or TRBD2 (5 bases each). Sample: CD8+ T cells sorted from blood. This sequence was found in a human donor in good health. The CDR3, as DNA: TGTGCCAGCAGCGACCCGATGGGGGACTCCTACAATGAGCAGTTCTTC. Translation: CASSDPMGDSYNEQFF.